This T cell receptor beta chain originates from a study of cytomegalovirus exposure and HLA in healthy donors. Across the study: The 90 to 150 validation repertoires used the same platform as the 650 to 800 first-cohort repertoires, a later analysis reported.

This CDR3 contains 14 residues. Trimming removed 5 bases from V and 5 bases from J; junction bases left unmatched: 6. CDR1 is SGHDT, CDR2 YYEEEE, per germline. Assay used: immunoSEQ multiplex PCR; TCRdb lists only in-frame clones, some missing. The repertoire includes under 150,000 clones, 88% of them detected once, and around 8% sits in the top ten. About this clone itself: Its antigen is currently unknown.

Study-level results: In the roughly 120 validation repertoires, a later analysis found that first-cohort TCR clusters tended to co-occur. Reports credit the classifier with highly specific, highly sensitive diagnosis of cytomegalovirus status. Confirmation was obtained in vitro that a few CMV-associated chains are specific for CMV antigens.

This TCR derives from a woman aged 18-30 years in good health and CMV-seropositive. Input material: PBMCs. The chain links TRBV5-6 to TRBJ1-2; 10 positions agree with TRBD1. The CDR3 is CASRSGQGSYGYTF. The CDR3 DNA reads as TGTGCCAGCAGGTCGGGACAGGGGTCTTATGGCTACACCTTC. Complete variable domain (other parts from reference TRBV5-6 and TRBJ1-2): DAGVTQSPTHLIKTRGQQVTLRCSPKSGHDTVSWYQQALGQGPQFIFQYYEEEERQRGNFPDRFSGHQFPNYSSELNVNALLLGDSALYLCASRSGQGSYGYTFGSGTRLTVV.